A selection of T cell receptor beta chains follows, all from one sample in a study of identical twins. A single record per CDR3 protein comes from TCRdb applying MiXCR to the 5' RACE reads. The sample lists some 660,000 distinct CDR3 sequences, 8.5% to 9.5% occurring once. These data also featured in a second study, about yellow fever vaccine responses in identical twins.

Sequencing was performed on PBMCs. The source is a woman aged 18-35 years in good health. Both conserved end residues are part of each CDR3. The order of the fields is clone size, V gene, J gene, D gene, CDR3 DNA, CDR3 protein. D genes are given only for firm matches. Only part of the rows carry a size: once, few, many, or a class if the clone is expanded.

abundance: .
v_gene: TRBV27
j_gene: TRBJ2-7
d_gene: .
CDR3nt: TGTGCCAGCAGTTTATCGGGGACGTCCCCCTACGAGCAGTACTTC
CDR3aa: CASSLSGTSPYEQYF

abundance: many
v_gene: TRBV5-1
j_gene: TRBJ2-5
d_gene: .
CDR3nt: TGCGCCAGCAGTCGGGACGCAGAGACCCAGTACTTC
CDR3aa: CASSRDAETQYF

abundance: .
v_gene: TRBV5-6
j_gene: TRBJ2-2
d_gene: .
CDR3nt: TGTGCCAGCAGCTTTCGTTTGGAGCTGTTTTTT
CDR3aa: CASSFRLELFF

abundance: .
v_gene: TRBV24-1
j_gene: TRBJ1-2
d_gene: .
CDR3nt: TGTGCCACCAGTGATTGGGGCCGAAGCCGCCCTTATGGCTACACCTTC
CDR3aa: CATSDWGRSRPYGYTF

abundance: .
v_gene: TRBV28
j_gene: TRBJ1-2
d_gene: TRBD1
CDR3nt: TGTGCCAGCAGACCAGAACAGGGGTTTGGCTACACCTTC
CDR3aa: CASRPEQGFGYTF

abundance: .
v_gene: TRBV5-1
j_gene: TRBJ2-5
d_gene: .
CDR3nt: TGCGCCAGCAGCTTGGCCGGGGACATGTCAACCCAGTACTTC
CDR3aa: CASSLAGDMSTQYF

abundance: .
v_gene: TRBV12-3/TRBV12-4
j_gene: TRBJ1-4
d_gene: TRBD1
CDR3nt: TGTGCCAGCAGTCTTCGACAGGGAAATGAAAAACTGTTTTTT
CDR3aa: CASSLRQGNEKLFF

abundance: few
v_gene: TRBV4-3
j_gene: TRBJ2-7
d_gene: .
CDR3nt: TGCGCCAGCAGCCAAGATGTGCTAGCGACCTCCTACGAGCAGTACTTC
CDR3aa: CASSQDVLATSYEQYF

abundance: .
v_gene: TRBV20-1
j_gene: TRBJ1-2
d_gene: .
CDR3nt: TGCAGTGCTAGAGATCAAAGGGGATCTAACTATGGCTACACCTTC
CDR3aa: CSARDQRGSNYGYTF

abundance: few
v_gene: TRBV6-5
j_gene: TRBJ2-1
d_gene: .
CDR3nt: TGTGCCAGCAGTTACAGTCCCCTAGGAGGGATCTACAATGAGCAGTTCTTC
CDR3aa: CASSYSPLGGIYNEQFF

abundance: many
v_gene: TRBV3-1
j_gene: TRBJ2-2
d_gene: .
CDR3nt: TGTGCCAGCAGACTTCAACCGAACACCGGGGAGCTGTTTTTT
CDR3aa: CASRLQPNTGELFF

abundance: .
v_gene: TRBV7-2
j_gene: TRBJ2-3
d_gene: .
CDR3nt: TGTGCCAGCAGCTTAGCACGTACGCAGTATTTT
CDR3aa: CASSLARTQYF

abundance: .
v_gene: TRBV5-5
j_gene: TRBJ1-2
d_gene: .
CDR3nt: TGTGCCAGCAGCTTACCGGGGGGCTCAGGTGGCTACACCTTC
CDR3aa: CASSLPGGSGGYTF

abundance: .
v_gene: TRBV27
j_gene: TRBJ2-2
d_gene: TRBD1
CDR3nt: TGTGCCAGCAGTCGATTCCAGGGGGCGAAGGGGACCGGGGAGCTGTTTTTT
CDR3aa: CASSRFQGAKGTGELFF

abundance: many
v_gene: TRBV15
j_gene: TRBJ1-1
d_gene: TRBD1
CDR3nt: TGTGCCACCAGCAGGTCAGGGGGCGCCGGGACTGAAGCTTTCTTT
CDR3aa: CATSRSGGAGTEAFF

abundance: few
v_gene: TRBV28
j_gene: TRBJ2-1
d_gene: .
CDR3nt: TGTGCCAGCCTTAGCCCCGCTCACGACAATAATGATGAGCAGTTCTTC
CDR3aa: CASLSPAHDNNDEQFF

abundance: .
v_gene: TRBV12-3/TRBV12-4
j_gene: TRBJ2-1
d_gene: .
CDR3nt: TGTGCCAGCAGGCTTCCCAGAGGTGAGCAGTTCTTC
CDR3aa: CASRLPRGEQFF

abundance: many
v_gene: TRBV14
j_gene: TRBJ2-5
d_gene: .
CDR3nt: TGTGCCAGCAGCCAAGATACATTCGAGACCCAGTACTTC
CDR3aa: CASSQDTFETQYF

abundance: many
v_gene: TRBV15
j_gene: TRBJ2-2
d_gene: .
CDR3nt: TGTGCCACCAGCAGAGATCCGTCCGGGGAGCTGTTTTTT
CDR3aa: CATSRDPSGELFF

abundance: few
v_gene: TRBV5-1
j_gene: TRBJ2-1
d_gene: .
CDR3nt: TGCGCCAGCAGCGCGGTCATCGGGAGCCCTAATGAGCAGTTCTTC
CDR3aa: CASSAVIGSPNEQFF

abundance: .
v_gene: TRBV20-1
j_gene: TRBJ2-3
d_gene: TRBD1
CDR3nt: TGCAGTGCTAGAGTTACAGGGGGCGCACGTTTGTTCACTAGCACAGATACGCAGTATTTT
CDR3aa: CSARVTGGARLFTSTDTQYF

abundance: few
v_gene: TRBV12-3/TRBV12-4
j_gene: TRBJ1-6
d_gene: TRBD1
CDR3nt: TGTGCCAGCAGTAAACAGGGGGTTCGGGGTAATTCACCCCTCCACTTT
CDR3aa: CASSKQGVRGNSPLHF

abundance: .
v_gene: TRBV28
j_gene: TRBJ1-1
d_gene: .
CDR3nt: TGTGCCAGCAGTTTACCGTCTTTTGGGTCTGAAGCTTTCTTT
CDR3aa: CASSLPSFGSEAFF

abundance: many
v_gene: TRBV3-1
j_gene: TRBJ2-1
d_gene: .
CDR3nt: TGTGCCAGCAGCTTTCGACGGTTAGAGCAGTTCTTC
CDR3aa: CASSFRRLEQFF

abundance: few
v_gene: TRBV29-1
j_gene: TRBJ1-1
d_gene: .
CDR3nt: TGCAGCGCCAATAACCGGTGGGACACTGAAGCTTTCTTT
CDR3aa: CSANNRWDTEAFF

abundance: few
v_gene: TRBV7-2
j_gene: TRBJ2-5
d_gene: TRBD2
CDR3nt: TGTGCCAGCAGTTTAGATAGCGGGGGGCCGACGGAGACCCAGTACTTC
CDR3aa: CASSLDSGGPTETQYF

abundance: few
v_gene: TRBV24-1
j_gene: TRBJ2-3
d_gene: .
CDR3nt: TGTGCCACCAGTGTCACGACTGCGGAGCTTCCCACAGATACGCAGTATTTT
CDR3aa: CATSVTTAELPTDTQYF

abundance: many
v_gene: TRBV27
j_gene: TRBJ2-1
d_gene: .
CDR3nt: TGTGCCAGCAGCCACAGGGAGAATGAGCAGTTCTTC
CDR3aa: CASSHRENEQFF

abundance: few
v_gene: TRBV27
j_gene: TRBJ1-6
d_gene: .
CDR3nt: TGTGCCAGCAGATCGGGAGGCTCACCCCTCCACTTT
CDR3aa: CASRSGGSPLHF

abundance: once
v_gene: TRBV7-8
j_gene: TRBJ2-7
d_gene: .
CDR3nt: TGTGCCAGCAGCTTAGAGTCCAGGATCCGCTCCTACGAGCAGTACTTC
CDR3aa: CASSLESRIRSYEQYF

abundance: .
v_gene: TRBV6-2/TRBV6-3
j_gene: TRBJ2-7
d_gene: .
CDR3nt: TGTGCCAGCAGTTACCTTGGAGGGCCGGATGAGCAGTACTTC
CDR3aa: CASSYLGGPDEQYF

abundance: .
v_gene: TRBV19
j_gene: TRBJ2-5
d_gene: .
CDR3nt: TGTGCCAGTAGTATCAGCCCGACTTCCTCCCTGTACTTC
CDR3aa: CASSISPTSSLYF

abundance: .
v_gene: TRBV7-2
j_gene: TRBJ2-2
d_gene: TRBD2
CDR3nt: TGTGCCAGCAGCTTAAGACCGGCGGGAGGGCCGACCGGGGAGCTGTTTTTT
CDR3aa: CASSLRPAGGPTGELFF

abundance: .
v_gene: TRBV7-2
j_gene: TRBJ2-5
d_gene: TRBD2
CDR3nt: TGTGCCAGCAGCCTAGCGGGAGTAACCCAAGAGACCCAGTACTTC
CDR3aa: CASSLAGVTQETQYF

abundance: .
v_gene: TRBV12-3/TRBV12-4
j_gene: TRBJ1-5
d_gene: TRBD1
CDR3nt: TGTGCCAGCAGTAGACCGTCGGGACAGCTAAATCAGCCCCAGCATTTT
CDR3aa: CASSRPSGQLNQPQHF

abundance: .
v_gene: TRBV11-1
j_gene: TRBJ2-2
d_gene: .
CDR3nt: TGTGCCAGCAGCTTTGGTATCGGGTGGGACACCGGGGAGCTGTTTTTT
CDR3aa: CASSFGIGWDTGELFF

abundance: many
v_gene: TRBV6-4
j_gene: TRBJ2-7
d_gene: .
CDR3nt: TGTGCCAGCAGTGACTCAAAGGGGACGGGGCCCCACGAGCAGTACTTC
CDR3aa: CASSDSKGTGPHEQYF

abundance: few
v_gene: TRBV7-8
j_gene: TRBJ2-3
d_gene: .
CDR3nt: TGTGCCAGCAGCCTCAGGGGGTCGGGGGAAGGGACTAGCACAGATACGCAGTATTTT
CDR3aa: CASSLRGSGEGTSTDTQYF

abundance: .
v_gene: TRBV20-1
j_gene: TRBJ2-6
d_gene: TRBD1
CDR3nt: TGCAGTGCTACCTCAGGGGGCCTGAACAACGTCCTGACTTTC
CDR3aa: CSATSGGLNNVLTF

abundance: .
v_gene: TRBV5-1
j_gene: TRBJ2-4
d_gene: .
CDR3nt: TGCGCCAGCAGCTTGGGGGACGGGACGACCAAAAACATTCAGTACTTC
CDR3aa: CASSLGDGTTKNIQYF

abundance: .
v_gene: TRBV7-9
j_gene: TRBJ1-1
d_gene: TRBD1
CDR3nt: TGTGCCAGCAGCGTTCACAGGGGGCAGGACACTGAAGCTTTCTTT
CDR3aa: CASSVHRGQDTEAFF

abundance: few
v_gene: TRBV27
j_gene: TRBJ2-6
d_gene: TRBD1
CDR3nt: TGTGCCAGCAGTTTTTACAGGGGGCTTGGGGCCAACGTCCTGACTTTC
CDR3aa: CASSFYRGLGANVLTF

abundance: many
v_gene: TRBV5-1
j_gene: TRBJ2-4
d_gene: TRBD1
CDR3nt: TGCGCCAGCAGACAGGATGGTGCTGTGGAGATTGGACAGGGGGCCGCCAAAAACATTCAGTACTTC
CDR3aa: CASRQDGAVEIGQGAAKNIQYF

abundance: few
v_gene: TRBV7-9
j_gene: TRBJ1-1
d_gene: .
CDR3nt: TGTGCCAGCAGCATCCCATTTAACACTGAAGCTTTCTTT
CDR3aa: CASSIPFNTEAFF

abundance: .
v_gene: TRBV5-1
j_gene: TRBJ2-7
d_gene: TRBD1
CDR3nt: TGCGCCAGCAGCCCTGGGACAGGGAAAAGCTCCTACGAGCAGTACTTC
CDR3aa: CASSPGTGKSSYEQYF

abundance: few
v_gene: TRBV24-1
j_gene: TRBJ2-7
d_gene: .
CDR3nt: TGTGCCACCAGTGACCCCCCGACCGACGAGCAGTACTTC
CDR3aa: CATSDPPTDEQYF

abundance: .
v_gene: TRBV20-1
j_gene: TRBJ2-3
d_gene: TRBD2
CDR3nt: TGCAGTGCTAGAGATCCGGGCCTAGCGGGGGCCCCGGCGAGCACAGATACGCAGTATTTT
CDR3aa: CSARDPGLAGAPASTDTQYF